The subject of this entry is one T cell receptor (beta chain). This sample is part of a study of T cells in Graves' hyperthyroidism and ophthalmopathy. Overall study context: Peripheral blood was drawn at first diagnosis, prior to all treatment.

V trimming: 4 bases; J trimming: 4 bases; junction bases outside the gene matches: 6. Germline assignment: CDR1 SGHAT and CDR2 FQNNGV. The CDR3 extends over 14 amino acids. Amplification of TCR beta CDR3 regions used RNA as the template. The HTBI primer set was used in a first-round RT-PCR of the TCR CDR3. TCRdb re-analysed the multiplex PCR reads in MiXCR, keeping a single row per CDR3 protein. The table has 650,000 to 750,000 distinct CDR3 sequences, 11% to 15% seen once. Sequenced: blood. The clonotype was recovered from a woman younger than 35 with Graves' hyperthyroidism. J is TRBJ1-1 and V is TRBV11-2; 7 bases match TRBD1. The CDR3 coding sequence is TGTGCCAGCAGCTGGGAGGGGGCCGTCACTGAAGCTTTCTTT. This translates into CASSWEGAVTEAFF.